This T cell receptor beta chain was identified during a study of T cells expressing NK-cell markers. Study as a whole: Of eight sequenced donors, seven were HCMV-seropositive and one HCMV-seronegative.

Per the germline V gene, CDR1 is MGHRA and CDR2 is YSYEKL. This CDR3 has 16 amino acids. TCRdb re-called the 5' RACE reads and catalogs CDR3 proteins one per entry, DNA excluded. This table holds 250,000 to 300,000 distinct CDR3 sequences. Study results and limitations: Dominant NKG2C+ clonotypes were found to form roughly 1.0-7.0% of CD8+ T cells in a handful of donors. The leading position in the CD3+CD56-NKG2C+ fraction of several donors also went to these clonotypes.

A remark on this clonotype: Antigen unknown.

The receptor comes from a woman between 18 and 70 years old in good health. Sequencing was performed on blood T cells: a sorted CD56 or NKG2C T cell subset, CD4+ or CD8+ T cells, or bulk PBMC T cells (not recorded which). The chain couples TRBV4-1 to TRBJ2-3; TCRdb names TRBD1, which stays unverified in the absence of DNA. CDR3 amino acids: CASSQPDRGGSDTQYF.